Listed below are T cell receptor beta chains from one sample, sequenced in a study of beta chain features in type 1 diabetes. TCRdb's table, derived via immunoSEQ multiplex PCR, lists solely in-frame clones and lacks some. The top ten hold 0.02% to 0.03% of the sample, which has about 930,000 clones, under 20% seen once. The sample comprised naive CD4+ T cells from blood. Receptor source: a woman aged 18-29 years in good health. Each CDR3 is given with its conserved first and last residue. A D gene is named only where the DNA matches it firmly. Clone size is not always given. Where it is, it says once, few, many or a class for expanded clones.

D gene,V gene,clone size,J gene,CDR3 DNA,CDR3 protein
TRBD1,TRBV7-3,.,TRBJ2-7,TGTGCCAGCAGCTTAGGGACAGGTCAGGAGCAGTACTTC,CASSLGTGQEQYF
.,TRBV15,few,TRBJ2-5,TGTGCCACCAGCGTCCCGGGATTTGGGACCCAGTACTTC,CATSVPGFGTQYF
.,TRBV7-9,few,TRBJ2-7,TGTGCCAGCAGCTTTGGGAAGGGCTACGAGCAGTACTTC,CASSFGKGYEQYF
TRBD1,TRBV4-2,few,TRBJ1-2,TGTGCCAGCAGCCAAGATCCCGGGACAGGGGGCAATGGCTACACCTTC,CASSQDPGTGGNGYTF
TRBD1,TRBV6-5,once,TRBJ1-1,TGTGCCAGCAGTGAAAGCAGGGGGCCTGGAGCTTTCTTT,CASSESRGPGAFF
TRBD1,TRBV29-1,.,TRBJ1-4,TGCAGCGTTGCAGAACAGGGGGGGAATGAAAAACTGTTTTTT,CSVAEQGGNEKLFF
.,TRBV7-2,few,TRBJ2-1,TGTGCCAGCAGCTTGGTCGGGAGCTCCTACAATGAGCAGTTCTTC,CASSLVGSSYNEQFF
.,TRBV11-2,few,TRBJ2-3,TGTGCCAGCAGCTTCTTACTCAGCCGGGATACGCAGTATTTT,CASSFLLSRDTQYF
.,TRBV2,.,TRBJ2-7,TGTGCCAGCAGTGAAGGGCCAGGGGCTTACGAGCAGTACTTC,CASSEGPGAYEQYF
.,TRBV5-4,.,TRBJ1-1,TGTGCCAGCAGTCGCGTTCTAGGGGACACTGAAGCTTTCTTT,CASSRVLGDTEAFF
.,TRBV2,.,TRBJ2-5,TGTGCCAGCAGTCTAAGACAAGAGACCCAGTACTTC,CASSLRQETQYF
.,TRBV7-9,.,TRBJ1-3,TGTGCCAGCAGCTCTCCGACAGAGGCTGGAAACACCATATATTTT,CASSSPTEAGNTIYF
.,TRBV6-6,.,TRBJ2-7,TGTGCCAGCAGCCGGGACTTAACCTACGAGCAGTACTTC,CASSRDLTYEQYF
TRBD1,TRBV6-5,few,TRBJ2-4,TGTGCCAGCAGTTACTCGACAGGGGGCTTAGGAAACATTCAGTACTTC,CASSYSTGGLGNIQYF
TRBD2,TRBV28,few,TRBJ2-1,TGTGCCAGCAGCTCCCCCGGACTAGCGGGACTCGAGCAGTTCTTC,CASSSPGLAGLEQFF
.,TRBV6-1,few,TRBJ2-7,TGTGCCAGCAGTGCGCGGGACACAGCCTACGAGCAGTACTTC,CASSARDTAYEQYF
.,TRBV28,few,TRBJ2-7,TGTGCCAGCAGTTTAGGGGGAGGCCGCTACGAGCAGTACTTC,CASSLGGGRYEQYF
TRBD1,TRBV25-1,few,TRBJ2-1,TGTGCCAGCAGTGAACCCCGACAGGGAGCCCATGAGCAGTTCTTC,CASSEPRQGAHEQFF
.,TRBV6-6,few,TRBJ1-4,TGTGCCAGCAGTTACAGGGTGGTTGAAAAACTGTTTTTT,CASSYRVVEKLFF
TRBD2,TRBV6-6,few,TRBJ2-1,TGTGCCAGCAGCTTGCGGACTAGCGGGGGACCCCCCCAGTTCTTC,CASSLRTSGGPPQFF
.,TRBV4-2,.,TRBJ1-2,TGTGCCAGCAGCCCGACGGGCTCTAACTATGGCTACACCTTC,CASSPTGSNYGYTF
.,TRBV5-6,.,TRBJ2-7,TGTGCCAGCAGCTTGGCGGTTGGAACCTACGAGCAGTACTTC,CASSLAVGTYEQYF
TRBD2,TRBV19,few,TRBJ2-1,TGTGCCAGTAGTCAACCGGGACTAGCGACCTACAATGAGCAGTTCTTC,CASSQPGLATYNEQFF
.,TRBV11-2,.,TRBJ2-3,TGTGCCAGCAGCCTTGGTGCTCCAGATACGCAGTATTTT,CASSLGAPDTQYF
.,TRBV9,.,TRBJ1-2,TGTGCCAGCAGCGTAGGTCAGGTTGATAACTATGGCTACACCTTC,CASSVGQVDNYGYTF